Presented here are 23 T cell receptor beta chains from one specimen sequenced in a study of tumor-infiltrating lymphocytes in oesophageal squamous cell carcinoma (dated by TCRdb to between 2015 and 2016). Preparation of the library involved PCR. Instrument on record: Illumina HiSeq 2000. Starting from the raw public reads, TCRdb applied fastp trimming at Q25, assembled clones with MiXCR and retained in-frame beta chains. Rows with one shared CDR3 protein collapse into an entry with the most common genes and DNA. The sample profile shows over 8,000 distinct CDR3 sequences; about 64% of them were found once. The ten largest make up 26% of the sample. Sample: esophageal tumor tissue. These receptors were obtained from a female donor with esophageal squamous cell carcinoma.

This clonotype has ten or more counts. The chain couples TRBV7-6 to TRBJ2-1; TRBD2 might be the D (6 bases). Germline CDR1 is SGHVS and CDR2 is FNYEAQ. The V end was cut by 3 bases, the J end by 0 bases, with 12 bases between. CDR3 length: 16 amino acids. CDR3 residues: CASSFLTGDSYNEQFF. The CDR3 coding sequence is TGTGCCAGCAGCTTTTTAACGGGAGACTCCTACAATGAGCAGTTCTTC.

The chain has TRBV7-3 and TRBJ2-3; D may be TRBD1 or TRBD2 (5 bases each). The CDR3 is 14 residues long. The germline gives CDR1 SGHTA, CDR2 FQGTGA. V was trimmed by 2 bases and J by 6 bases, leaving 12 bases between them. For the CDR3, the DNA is TGTGCCAGCAGCTTACTCCAGGGACGGGATACGCAGTATTTT. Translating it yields CASSLLQGRDTQYF.

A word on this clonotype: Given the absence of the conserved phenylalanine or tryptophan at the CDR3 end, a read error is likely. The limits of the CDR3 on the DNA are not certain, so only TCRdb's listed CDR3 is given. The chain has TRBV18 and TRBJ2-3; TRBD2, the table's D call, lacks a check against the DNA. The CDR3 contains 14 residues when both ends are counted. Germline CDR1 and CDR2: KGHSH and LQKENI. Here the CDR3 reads CASSRQGYEQYFGP.

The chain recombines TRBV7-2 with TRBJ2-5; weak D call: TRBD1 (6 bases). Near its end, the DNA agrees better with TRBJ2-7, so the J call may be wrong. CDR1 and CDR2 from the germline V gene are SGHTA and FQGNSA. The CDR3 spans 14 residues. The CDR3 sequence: CASSFDRLSYEQYF. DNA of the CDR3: TGTGCCAGCAGCTTCGACAGGCTATCCTACGAGCAGTACTTC.

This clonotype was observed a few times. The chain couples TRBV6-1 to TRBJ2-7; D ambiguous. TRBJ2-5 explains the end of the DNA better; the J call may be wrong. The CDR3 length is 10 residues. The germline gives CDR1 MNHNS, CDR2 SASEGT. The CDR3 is CASSSETQYF. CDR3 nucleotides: TGTGCCAGCAGTTCAGAGACCCAGTACTTC.

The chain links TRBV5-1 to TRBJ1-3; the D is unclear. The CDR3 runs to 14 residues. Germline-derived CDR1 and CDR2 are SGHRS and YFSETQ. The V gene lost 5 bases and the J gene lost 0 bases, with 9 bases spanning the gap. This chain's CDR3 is CASSGVGSGNTIYF. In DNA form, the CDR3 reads TGCGCCAGCAGTGGAGTCGGCTCTGGAAACACCATATATTTT.

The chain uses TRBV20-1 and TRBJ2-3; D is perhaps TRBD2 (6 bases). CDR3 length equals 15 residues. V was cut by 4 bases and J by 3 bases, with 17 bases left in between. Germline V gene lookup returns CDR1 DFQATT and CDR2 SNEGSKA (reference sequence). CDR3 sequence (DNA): TGCAGTGCTACCCGACTAGAGGGCCTGACAGATACGCAGTATTTT. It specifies CSATRLEGLTDTQYF.

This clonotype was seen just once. CDR3 amino acids: CASSWTSGSYEQYF. The DNA for the CDR3 is TGTGCCAGCAGCTGGACTAGCGGGAGCTACGAGCAGTACTTC. This chain links TRBV7-2 with TRBJ2-1; 13 bases agree with TRBD2. The J call is uncertain, as TRBJ2-7 better fits the DNA end. CDR3 length: 14 amino acids. CDR1 and CDR2 from the germline V gene are SGHTA and FQGNSA.

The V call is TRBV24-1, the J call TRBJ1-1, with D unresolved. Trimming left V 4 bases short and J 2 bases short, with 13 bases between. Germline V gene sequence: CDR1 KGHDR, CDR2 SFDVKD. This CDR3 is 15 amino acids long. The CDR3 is CATSDSKTLNTEAFF. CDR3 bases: TGTGCCACCAGTGACTCCAAGACACTTAACACTGAAGCTTTCTTT.

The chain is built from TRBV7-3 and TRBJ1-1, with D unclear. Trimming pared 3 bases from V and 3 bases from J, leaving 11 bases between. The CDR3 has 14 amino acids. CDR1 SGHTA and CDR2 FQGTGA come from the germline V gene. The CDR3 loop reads CASSLTPRDTEAFF. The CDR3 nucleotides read TGTGCCAGCAGCTTGACACCGAGGGACACTGAAGCTTTCTTT.

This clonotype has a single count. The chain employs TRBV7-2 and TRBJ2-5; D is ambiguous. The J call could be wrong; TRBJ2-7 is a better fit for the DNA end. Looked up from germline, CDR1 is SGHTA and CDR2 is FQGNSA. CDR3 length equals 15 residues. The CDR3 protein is CASSMGSSTSYEQYF. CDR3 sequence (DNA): TGTGCCAGCAGCATGGGATCTTCCACCTCCTACGAGCAGTACTTC.

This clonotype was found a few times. The CDR3 here is CASSLARSGTYNEQFF. The CDR3 DNA follows: TGTGCCAGCAGCTTAGCGCGGAGCGGGACGTACAATGAGCAGTTCTTC. The chain employs TRBV7-9 and TRBJ2-1, with 7 bases identical to TRBD2. Per the germline V gene, CDR1 is SEHNR and CDR2 is FQNEAQ (reference sequence). The V segment lost 0 bases and the J segment 4 bases; nucleotides outside the gene matches: 6. CDR3 length: 16 amino acids.

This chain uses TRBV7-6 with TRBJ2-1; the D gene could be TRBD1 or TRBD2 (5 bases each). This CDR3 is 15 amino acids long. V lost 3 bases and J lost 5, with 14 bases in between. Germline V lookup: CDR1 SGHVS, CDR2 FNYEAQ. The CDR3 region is CASSFVYGTHNEQFF. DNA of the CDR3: TGTGCCAGCAGCTTCGTGTACGGGACCCACAATGAGCAGTTCTTC.

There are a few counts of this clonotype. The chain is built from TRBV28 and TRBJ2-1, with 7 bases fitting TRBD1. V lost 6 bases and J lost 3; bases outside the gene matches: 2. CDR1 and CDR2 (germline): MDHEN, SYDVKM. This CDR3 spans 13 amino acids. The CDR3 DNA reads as TGTGCCAGCAGGACAGGGATCTACAATGAGCAGTTCTTC. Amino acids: CASRTGIYNEQFF. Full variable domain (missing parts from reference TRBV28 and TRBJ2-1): DVKVTQSSRYLVKRTGEKVFLECVQDMDHENMFWYRQDPGLGLRLIYFSYDVKMKEKGDIPEGYSVSREKKERFSLILESASTNQTSMYLCASRTGIYNEQFFGPGTRLTVL.

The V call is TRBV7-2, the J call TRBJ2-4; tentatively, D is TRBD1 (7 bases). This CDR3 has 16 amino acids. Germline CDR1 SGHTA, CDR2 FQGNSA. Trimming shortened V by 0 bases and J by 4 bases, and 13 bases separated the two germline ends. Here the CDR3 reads CASSLAGGGEKNIQYF. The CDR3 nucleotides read TGTGCCAGCAGCTTAGCAGGGGGCGGGGAGAAAAACATTCAGTACTTC.

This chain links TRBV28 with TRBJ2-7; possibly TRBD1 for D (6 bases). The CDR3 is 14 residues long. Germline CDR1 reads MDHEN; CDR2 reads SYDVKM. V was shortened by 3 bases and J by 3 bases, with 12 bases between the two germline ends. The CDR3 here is CASSLRDTYYEQYF. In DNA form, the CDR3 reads TGTGCCAGCAGTTTGAGGGACACCTACTACGAGCAGTACTTC.

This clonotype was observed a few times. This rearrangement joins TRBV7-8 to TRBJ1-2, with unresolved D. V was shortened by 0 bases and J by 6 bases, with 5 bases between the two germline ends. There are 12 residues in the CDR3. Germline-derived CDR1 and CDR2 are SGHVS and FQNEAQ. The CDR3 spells CASSLAGHGYTF. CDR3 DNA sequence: TGTGCCAGCAGCTTAGCCGGACATGGCTACACCTTC.

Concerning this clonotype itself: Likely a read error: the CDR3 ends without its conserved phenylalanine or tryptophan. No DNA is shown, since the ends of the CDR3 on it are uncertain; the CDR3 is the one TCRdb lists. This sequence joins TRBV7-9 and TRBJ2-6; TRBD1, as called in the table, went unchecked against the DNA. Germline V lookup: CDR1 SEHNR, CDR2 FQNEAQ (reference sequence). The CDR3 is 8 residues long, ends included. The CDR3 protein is CASSLEGV.

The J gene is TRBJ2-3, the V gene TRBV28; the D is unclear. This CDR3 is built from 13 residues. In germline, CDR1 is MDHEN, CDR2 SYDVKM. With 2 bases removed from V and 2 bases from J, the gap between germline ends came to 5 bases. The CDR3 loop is CASSLTVTDTQYF. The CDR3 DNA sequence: TGTGCCAGCAGTTTAACAGTCACAGATACGCAGTATTTT.

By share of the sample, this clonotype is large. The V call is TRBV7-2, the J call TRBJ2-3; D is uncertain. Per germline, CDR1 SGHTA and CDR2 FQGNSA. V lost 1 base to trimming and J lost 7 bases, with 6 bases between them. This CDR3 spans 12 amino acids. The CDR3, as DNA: TGTGCCAGCAGCTTAGGCGACAATACGCAGTATTTT. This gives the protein CASSLGDNTQYF.

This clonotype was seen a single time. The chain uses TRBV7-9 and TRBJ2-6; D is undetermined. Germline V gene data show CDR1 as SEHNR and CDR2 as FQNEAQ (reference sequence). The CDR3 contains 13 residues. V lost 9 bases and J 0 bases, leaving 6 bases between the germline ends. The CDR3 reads CASLFSGANVLTF. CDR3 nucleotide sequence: TGTGCCAGTTTATTCTCTGGGGCCAACGTCCTGACTTTC.

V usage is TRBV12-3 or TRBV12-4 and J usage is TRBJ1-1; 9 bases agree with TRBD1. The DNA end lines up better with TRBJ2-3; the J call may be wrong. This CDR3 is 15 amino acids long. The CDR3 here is CASTSGTGHTDTQYF. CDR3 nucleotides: TGTGCCAGCACCTCTGGGACAGGGCACACAGATACGCAGTATTTT.

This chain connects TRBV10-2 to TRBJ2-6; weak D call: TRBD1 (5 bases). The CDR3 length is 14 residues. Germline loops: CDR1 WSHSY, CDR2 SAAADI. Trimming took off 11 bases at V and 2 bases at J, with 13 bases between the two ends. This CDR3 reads CAFSEGAGANVLTF. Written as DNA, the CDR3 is TGCGCCTTTTCTGAAGGGGCTGGGGCCAACGTCCTGACTTTC.